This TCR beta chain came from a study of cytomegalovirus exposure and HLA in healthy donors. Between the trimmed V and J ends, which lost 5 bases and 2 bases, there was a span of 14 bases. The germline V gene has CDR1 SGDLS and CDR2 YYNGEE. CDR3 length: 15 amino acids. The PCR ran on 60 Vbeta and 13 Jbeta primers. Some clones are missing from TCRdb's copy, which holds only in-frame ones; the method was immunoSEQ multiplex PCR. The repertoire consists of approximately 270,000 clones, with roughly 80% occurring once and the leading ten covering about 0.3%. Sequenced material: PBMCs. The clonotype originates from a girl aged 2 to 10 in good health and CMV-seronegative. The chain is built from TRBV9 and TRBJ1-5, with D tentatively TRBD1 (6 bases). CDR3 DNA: TGTGCCAGCAGTCGCCAGGGGACGGGCAATCAGCCCCAGCATTTT. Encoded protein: CASSRQGTGNQPQHF. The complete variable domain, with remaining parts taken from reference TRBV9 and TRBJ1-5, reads DSGVTQTPKHLITATGQRVTLRCSPRSGDLSVYWYQQSLDQGLQFLIQYYNGEERAKGNILERFSAQQFPDLHSELNLSSLELGDSALYFCASSRQGTGNQPQHFGDGTRLSIL.